This T cell receptor (beta chain) was captured in a study of blood T cell repertoires in COVID-19. Study in general: PBMCs, B-cell-depleted T cells, or T cells provided the cDNA or gDNA that made up the material.

Clones were sequenced by immunoSEQ multiplex PCR, and TCRdb holds only the in-frame ones, with some missing. Of 130,000 to 150,000 clones listed, roughly 76% are singletons. Trimming cost V 10 bases and J 3 bases; bases outside gene matches: 8. The germline V gene has CDR1 MNHEY and CDR2 SVGAGI. CDR3 length: 13 residues. This clonotype was sampled from a human donor with acute or convalescent COVID-19. The donor label of this sample is uncertain. Sample: peripheral blood. This chain links TRBV6-5 with TRBJ1-1; 7 bases line up with TRBD1. The CDR3 loop is CAIQDRDDTEAFF. In nucleotides, the CDR3 is TGTGCCATCCAAGACAGGGATGACACTGAAGCTTTCTTT.